This T cell receptor (beta chain) was identified in a study of cytomegalovirus exposure and HLA in healthy donors (TCRdb year 2017). Looking at the study overall: An earlier analysis of about 530 of the donors reported approximately 260 Gb of sequence data and about 120 million unique TCR beta sequences obtained from about 179 million T cells. About 280 gigabases of sequencing data and around 80 million unique TCR sequences made up an early release that covered around 640 HLA-typed donors. The genetic ancestry cluster associated with self-reported Caucasian donors included about four fifths of the 398 genotyped donors. The study aimed to test whether signatures of past pathogen exposure could be identified by cataloging public T cell receptors. The T cell repertoires of several hundred subjects were profiled by immunosequencing and related to cytomegalovirus serostatus. A separate validation cohort of 90 to 150 different subjects was used in addition to the 666-subject first cohort. The study combined high-throughput TCR immunosequencing, statistical association of individual TCRs with disease status, and machine learning to predict cytomegalovirus infection status. In a later analysis, previously published TCR beta repertoires from 600 to 850 donors were re-analyzed and high-resolution HLA genotyping was added so that TCR occurrence patterns could be studied. Rather than drawing on any new phenotypic data, the later analysis identified candidate immune exposures from TCR beta sequences and the way those sequences occurred across donors. An earlier analysis of more than 450 of the donors used high-throughput TCR beta sequencing to judge whether each TCR beta V gene segment behaved as functional or pseudogenic. Donor age, sex, ethnicity and CMV serostatus were compiled alongside the repertoire data. Genome-wide SNP genotypes for about 55% of the roughly 670 donors were used in a later genetic analysis, which treated that subset as a discovery cohort. All discovery cohort repertoires had been generated using a single sequencing platform. Class I and class II HLA loci were covered by the typing at four-digit resolution. The number of typed donors differed by locus: roughly 629-640 for A, B, C, DRB1 and DQB1; 500 to 550 for DQA1; fewer than 610 for DPA1; and 450 to 480 for DPB1. About 5 DR-DQ haplotypes were handled as single units for association and clustering, since linkage in the cohort was strong. Among almost 400 genotyped donors of the cohort, an average of around 240,000 unique TCR beta nucleotide sequences were sequenced per donor, around 20% of them non-productive.

Receptor amplification or capture employed the immunoSEQ multiplex PCR assay. For the multiplex PCR, a mixture combining 60 forward primers for TCR Vbeta segments and 13 reverse primers for TCR Jbeta segments was used. Amplification of the CDR3 region of rearranged TCR beta genes was performed with a multiplex PCR assay on genomic DNA. The amplified TCR beta libraries were sequenced on the Illumina HiSeq System as 87-base-pair reads. The authors' pipeline ran thus. A later analysis counted about 80 million unique TCR beta chains across the 550 to 750 repertoires, and roughly 10 million of these chains were shared by at least two donors. Raw reads were error-corrected and collapsed into unique sequences with a nearest-neighbor algorithm that merged closely related sequences to remove PCR and sequencing errors. CDR3 sequences were aligned to IMGT reference sequences to assign V, D and J gene segments. Each retained sequence needed at least a six-nucleotide match to both a V gene segment and a J gene segment. Rearrangements were called productive when the CDR3 lacked stop codons and stayed in frame with V and J; all others were non-productive. CDR3 was defined according to IMGT convention as the region running from the second conserved V-encoded cysteine to the conserved J-encoded phenylalanine. In an earlier analysis of more than 550 of the donors, sequences lacking an unambiguous match to a single V gene segment were excluded. In an earlier analysis of approximately 550 of the donors, V segments were called functional above 56.7% productive rearrangements and were called segregating when the between-donor standard deviation exceeded 5%. A statistical classification framework was built to diagnose cytomegalovirus status from the catalog of TCR beta chain sequences. In a later analysis, V and J genes were assigned by comparing TCR nucleotide sequences against IMGT/GENE-DB human TR gene sequences. A later analysis assigned CDR3 sequences and most-parsimonious VDJ recombination scenarios with the TCRdist pipeline. A later analysis defined each TCR beta chain by its CDR3 amino acid sequence plus V-gene family, and excluded reads lacking a unique V-gene family. As a way to deal with suspected cross-contamination and a sequencing artifact, a later analysis dropped under 600 nucleotide sequences that were highly shared and had low generation probability. In a later analysis, a clonal expansion index was calculated for each public chain from normalized within-repertoire ranks of inferred template counts. In a later analysis, generation probabilities were computed with a VDJ recombination model fitted to out-of-frame rearrangements, and the resulting probabilities were checked against IGoR. In a later analysis, TCR-TCR, TCR-HLA and TCR-CMV co-occurrence was scored with hypergeometric tests, and a repertoire-size bias correction was applied to TCR pairs. A later analysis estimated false discovery rates by permuting HLA or CMV assignments 20 times. In a later analysis, co-occurring TCRs were grouped with DBSCAN, and TCRdist sequence similarity was added when clustering was performed within HLA-allele-positive subsets. Repertoires with fewer than 30,000 or more than 120,000 public chains, plus five repertoires with anomalous nucleotide sharing, were excluded from co-occurrence clustering. Imported from immuneACCESS, the table was reduced by TCRdb to in-frame sequences with V and J called. These copies leave out some clones; in studies compared against another copy, an unresolved V gene accounts for under half, and the cause of the remainder is not known. That table supplies the V and J calls and clone size; D and trimming were determined from the DNA. This sample comprises around 160,000 clones, 60% to 85% of them detected only once. The leading ten clones occupy about an eighth of the sample.

A word on this clone: It has no known antigen specificity. The record has no base qualities; no much larger clone is one base away.

Results and caveats for the whole study, not just this receptor: The study listed approximately 150 TCR beta chains as associated with cytomegalovirus. Because HLA typing was unavailable for some donors at each locus, only the typed subset was used in association tests. Correlated functional status among segregating V segments might reflect linkage disequilibrium, but an unknown experimental factor could not be ruled out. In this cohort, only TCR beta chains were sequenced, and detectable features were limited by the absence of alpha or paired-chain data. The presence/absence analyses assumed that sequencing depth was roughly uniform across donors, and that assumption may not be true. A group of highly shared sequence variants was considered likely to be a technical artifact of the sequencing pipeline. According to a later analysis, most CMV-associated TCR beta chains appeared to be HLA-restricted, and the HLA associations seemed to be driven largely by CMV exposure. While some public TCRs were present in many individuals, most TCR sequences turned up only very rarely across donors. In a later analysis, 16,951 TCR beta sequences were associated with specific HLA alleles at a false discovery rate of 0.05. In vitro tests confirmed that a few of the cytomegalovirus-associated TCR beta chains recognize cytomegalovirus antigens. The authors suggested that the approach could potentially be extended to other disease states and immunological phenotypes. Because counts were too low, roughly 18 rarely observed V segments, including chromosome 9 orphons, were left out of the earlier analysis of several hundred of the donors. A later genetic analysis reported fewer N-insertions in productive TCRs among donors in an Asian-associated ancestry cluster than the roughly 620-donor mean. A later analysis found that TCR association rates varied across HLA loci, with DRB1 alleles showing the most associated TCRs and HLA-C alleles the fewest. A later analysis found that HLA-associated TCR beta chains were more clonally expanded and had lower generation probabilities than equally common non-associated chains. When HLA alleles, especially DR and DQ, strongly co-occurred, attributing TCR associations to individual alleles was difficult. A further reported finding was that TCR beta sequences accurately predicted the HLA-A and HLA-B alleles for most subjects in the first cohort. An earlier analysis of several hundred of the donors showed that most TCR beta V segments appeared in productive rearrangements either about 90% or about 30% of the time, which broadly matched IMGT annotations. In a later analysis, several top co-occurrence clusters were reported to appear linked to parvovirus B19, influenza, CMV and Epstein-Barr virus. An association between a missense DCLRE1C variant and V-gene and J-gene trimming of TCR beta chains was found in a later genetic analysis and replicated in an independent cohort. The classifier was reported to diagnose cytomegalovirus status with high specificity and sensitivity in both the original and validation cohorts. The only immune exposure information available for the cohort was CMV serostatus.

In total, approximately 690 healthy bone marrow donors made up the cohort. Cohort members were all nominally healthy when sampled, although unrecorded immune exposures were likely present. The donor was CMV seropositive and belonged to the group of 250 to 300 seropositive cohort members. A peripheral blood sample was collected from each donor, and TCR beta sequencing was performed on peripheral blood mononuclear cells. The Qiagen DNeasy Blood Extraction Kit was used to extract genomic DNA from the blood cell samples. This receptor was obtained from a man aged 35 to 55 in good health and CMV-seropositive. The sample taken for sequencing was PBMCs.

Read as DNA, the sequence is TGCGCCAGCAGCCTCACAGGGGGGACTGAAGCTTTCTTT. This encodes CASSLTGGTEAFF. Rearrangement joined TRBV5-1 to TRBJ1-1; a stretch of 8 junction bases matches TRBD1. Reading from cysteine to phenylalanine, the CDR3 counts 13 amino acids. Only CDR3 DNA remains: 39 bases, in frame from the first base. CDR1 and CDR2, looked up from the germline V gene, are SGHRS and YFSETQ. From V the trimming removes 4 bases and from J it removes 5 bases, while the gene matches leave 4 bases of the junction unaccounted for. Where the CDR3 stops, the reference TRBV5-1 and TRBJ1-1 genes take over; the full variable domain is KAGVTQTPRYLIKTRGQQVTLSCSPISGHRSVSWYQQTPGQGLQFLFEYFSETQRNKGNFPGRFSGRQFSNSRSEMNVSTLELGDSALYLCASSLTGGTEAFFGQGTRLTVV.